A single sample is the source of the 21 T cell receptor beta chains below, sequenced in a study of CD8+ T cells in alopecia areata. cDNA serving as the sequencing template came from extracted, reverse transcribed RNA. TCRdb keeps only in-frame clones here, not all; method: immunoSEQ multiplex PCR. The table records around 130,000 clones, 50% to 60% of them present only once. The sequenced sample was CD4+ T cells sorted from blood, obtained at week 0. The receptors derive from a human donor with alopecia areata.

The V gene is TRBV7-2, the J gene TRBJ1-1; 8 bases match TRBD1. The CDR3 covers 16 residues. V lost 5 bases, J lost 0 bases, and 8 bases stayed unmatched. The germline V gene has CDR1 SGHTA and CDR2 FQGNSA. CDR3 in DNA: TGTGCCAGCAGCATGGCCCAGGGGGCGATGAACACTGAAGCTTTCTTT. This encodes CASSMAQGAMNTEAFF.

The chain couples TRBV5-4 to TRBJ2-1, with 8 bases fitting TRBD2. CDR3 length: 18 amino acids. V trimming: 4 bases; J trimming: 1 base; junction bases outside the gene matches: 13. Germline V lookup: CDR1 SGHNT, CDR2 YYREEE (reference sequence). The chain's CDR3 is CASSPGGGLGGSYNEQFF. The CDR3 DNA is TGTGCCAGCAGCCCAGGCGGGGGGCTCGGGGGTTCCTACAATGAGCAGTTCTTC.

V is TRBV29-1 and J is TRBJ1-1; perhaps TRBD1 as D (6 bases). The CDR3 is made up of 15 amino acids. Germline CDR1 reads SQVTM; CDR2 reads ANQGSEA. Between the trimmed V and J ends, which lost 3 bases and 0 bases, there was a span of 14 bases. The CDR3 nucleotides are TGCAGCGTTGACGGATTACAGGGCCTGAACACTGAAGCTTTCTTT. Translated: CSVDGLQGLNTEAFF.

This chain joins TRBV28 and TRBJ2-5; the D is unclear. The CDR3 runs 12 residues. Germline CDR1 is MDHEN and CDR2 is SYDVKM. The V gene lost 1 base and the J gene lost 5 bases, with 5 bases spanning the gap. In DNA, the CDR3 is TGTGCCAGCAGTTTATTCTCTGAGACCCAGTACTTC. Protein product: CASSLFSETQYF.

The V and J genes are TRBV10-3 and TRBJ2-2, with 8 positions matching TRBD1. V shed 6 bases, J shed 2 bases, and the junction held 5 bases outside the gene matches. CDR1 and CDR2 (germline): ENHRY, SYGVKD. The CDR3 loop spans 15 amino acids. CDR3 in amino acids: CAISGQGANTGELFF. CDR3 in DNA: TGTGCCATCAGCGGACAGGGAGCTAACACCGGGGAGCTGTTTTTT.

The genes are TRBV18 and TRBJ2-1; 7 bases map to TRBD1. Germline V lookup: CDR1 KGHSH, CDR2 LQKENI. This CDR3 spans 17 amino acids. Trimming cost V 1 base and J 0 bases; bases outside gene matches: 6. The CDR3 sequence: CASSPRGQPSSYNEQFF. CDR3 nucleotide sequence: TGTGCCAGCTCACCACGGGGACAGCCGAGCTCCTACAATGAGCAGTTCTTC.

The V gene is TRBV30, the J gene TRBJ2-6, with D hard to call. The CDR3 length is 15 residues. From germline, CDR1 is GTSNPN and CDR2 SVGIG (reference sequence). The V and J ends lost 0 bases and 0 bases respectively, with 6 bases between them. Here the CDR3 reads CAWSVRFSGANVLTF. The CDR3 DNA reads TGTGCCTGGAGTGTAAGGTTCTCTGGGGCCAACGTCCTGACTTTC.

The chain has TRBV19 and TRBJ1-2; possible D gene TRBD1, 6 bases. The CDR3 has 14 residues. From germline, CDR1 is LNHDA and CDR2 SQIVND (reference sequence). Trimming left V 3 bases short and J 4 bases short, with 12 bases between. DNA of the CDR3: TGTGCCAGTAGTATTCGGACAGACACCTATGGCTACACCTTC. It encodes CASSIRTDTYGYTF.

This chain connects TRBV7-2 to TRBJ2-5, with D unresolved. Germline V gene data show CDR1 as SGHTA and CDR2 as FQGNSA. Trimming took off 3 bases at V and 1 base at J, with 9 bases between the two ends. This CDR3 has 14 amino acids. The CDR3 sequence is CASSFRRFQETQYF. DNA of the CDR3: TGTGCCAGCAGCTTCCGGCGGTTCCAAGAGACCCAGTACTTC.

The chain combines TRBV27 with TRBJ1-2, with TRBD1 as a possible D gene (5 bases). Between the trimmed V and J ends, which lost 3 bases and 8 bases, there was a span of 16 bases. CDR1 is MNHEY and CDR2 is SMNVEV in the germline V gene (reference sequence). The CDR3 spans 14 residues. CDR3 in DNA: TGTGCCAGCAGTTTCCGAGGGCCCCGGGGGGGCTACACCTTC. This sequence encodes CASSFRGPRGGYTF.

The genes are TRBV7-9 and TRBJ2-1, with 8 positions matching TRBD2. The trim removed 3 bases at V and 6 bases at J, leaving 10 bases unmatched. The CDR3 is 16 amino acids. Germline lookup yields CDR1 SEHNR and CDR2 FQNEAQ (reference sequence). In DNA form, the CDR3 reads TGTGCCAGCAGCTTGCCTTTCGGCGGGGGGCGCAATGAGCAGTTCTTC. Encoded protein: CASSLPFGGGRNEQFF.

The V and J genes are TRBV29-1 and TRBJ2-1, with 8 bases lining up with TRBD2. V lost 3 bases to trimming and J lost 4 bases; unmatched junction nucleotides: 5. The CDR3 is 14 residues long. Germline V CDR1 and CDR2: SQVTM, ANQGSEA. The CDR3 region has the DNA TGCAGCGTTGACGGGGGGGCGAGATACAATGAGCAGTTCTTC. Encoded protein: CSVDGGARYNEQFF.

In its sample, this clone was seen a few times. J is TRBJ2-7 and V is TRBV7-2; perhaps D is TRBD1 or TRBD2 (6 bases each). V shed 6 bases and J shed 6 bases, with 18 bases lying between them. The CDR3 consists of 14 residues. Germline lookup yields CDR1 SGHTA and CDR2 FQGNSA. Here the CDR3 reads CASRDWGLGGEQYF. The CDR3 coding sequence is TGTGCCAGCAGGGACTGGGGGCTCGGGGGCGAGCAGTACTTC.

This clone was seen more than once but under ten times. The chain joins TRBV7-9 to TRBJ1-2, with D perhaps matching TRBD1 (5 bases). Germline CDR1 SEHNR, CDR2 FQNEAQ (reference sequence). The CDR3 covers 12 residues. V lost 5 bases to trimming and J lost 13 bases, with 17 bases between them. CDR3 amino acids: CASSQQRDGITF. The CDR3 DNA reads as TGTGCCAGCAGCCAACAAAGGGACGGGATCACCTTC.

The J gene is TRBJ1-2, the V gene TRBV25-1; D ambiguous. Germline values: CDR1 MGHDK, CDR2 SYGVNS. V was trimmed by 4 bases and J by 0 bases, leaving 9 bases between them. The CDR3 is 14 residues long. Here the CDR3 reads CASSAGLANYGYTF. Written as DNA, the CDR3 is TGTGCCAGCAGTGCGGGCTTAGCTAACTATGGCTACACCTTC.

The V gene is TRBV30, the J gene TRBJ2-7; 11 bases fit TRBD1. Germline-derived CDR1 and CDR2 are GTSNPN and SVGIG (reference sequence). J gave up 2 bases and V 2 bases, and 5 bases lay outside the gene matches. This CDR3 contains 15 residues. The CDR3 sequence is CAWSTGQGAAYEQYF. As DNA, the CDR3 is TGTGCCTGGAGTACCGGACAGGGGGCGGCCTACGAGCAGTACTTC.

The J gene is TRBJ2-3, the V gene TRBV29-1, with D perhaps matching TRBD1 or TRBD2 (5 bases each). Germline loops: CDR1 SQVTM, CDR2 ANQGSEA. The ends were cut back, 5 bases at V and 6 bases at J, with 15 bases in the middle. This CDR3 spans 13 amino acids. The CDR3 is CSVQRGAGDTQYF. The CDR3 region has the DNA TGCAGCGTTCAGAGGGGTGCAGGGGATACGCAGTATTTT.

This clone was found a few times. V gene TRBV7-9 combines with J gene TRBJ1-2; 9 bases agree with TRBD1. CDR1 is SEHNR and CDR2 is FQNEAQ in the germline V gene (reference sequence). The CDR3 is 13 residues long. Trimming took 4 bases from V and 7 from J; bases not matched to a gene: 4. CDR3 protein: CASSSGTGSGYTF. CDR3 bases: TGTGCCAGCAGCTCCGGGACAGGGAGTGGCTACACCTTC.

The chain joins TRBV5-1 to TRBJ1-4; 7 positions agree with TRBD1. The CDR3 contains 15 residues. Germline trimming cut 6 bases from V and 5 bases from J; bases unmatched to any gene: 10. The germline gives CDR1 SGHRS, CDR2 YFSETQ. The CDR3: CASILGDRLNEKLFF. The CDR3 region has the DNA TGCGCCAGCATCTTAGGGGACAGACTCAATGAAAAACTGTTTTTT. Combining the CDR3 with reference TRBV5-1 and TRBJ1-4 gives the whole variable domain KAGVTQTPRYLIKTRGQQVTLSCSPISGHRSVSWYQQTPGQGLQFLFEYFSETQRNKGNFPGRFSGRQFSNSRSEMNVSTLELGDSALYLCASILGDRLNEKLFFGSGTQLSVL.

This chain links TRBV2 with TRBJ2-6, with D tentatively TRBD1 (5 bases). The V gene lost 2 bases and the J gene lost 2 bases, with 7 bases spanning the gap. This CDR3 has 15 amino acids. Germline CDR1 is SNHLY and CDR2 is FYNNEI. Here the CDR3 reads CASSELTAGANVLTF. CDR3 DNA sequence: TGTGCCAGCAGTGAATTGACAGCTGGGGCCAACGTCCTGACTTTC.

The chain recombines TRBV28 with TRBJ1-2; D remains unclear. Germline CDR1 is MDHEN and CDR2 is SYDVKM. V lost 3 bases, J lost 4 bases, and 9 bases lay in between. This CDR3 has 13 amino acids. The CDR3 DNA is TGTGCCAGCAGTTTGGGTCAGACCTATGGCTACACCTTC. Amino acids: CASSLGQTYGYTF.